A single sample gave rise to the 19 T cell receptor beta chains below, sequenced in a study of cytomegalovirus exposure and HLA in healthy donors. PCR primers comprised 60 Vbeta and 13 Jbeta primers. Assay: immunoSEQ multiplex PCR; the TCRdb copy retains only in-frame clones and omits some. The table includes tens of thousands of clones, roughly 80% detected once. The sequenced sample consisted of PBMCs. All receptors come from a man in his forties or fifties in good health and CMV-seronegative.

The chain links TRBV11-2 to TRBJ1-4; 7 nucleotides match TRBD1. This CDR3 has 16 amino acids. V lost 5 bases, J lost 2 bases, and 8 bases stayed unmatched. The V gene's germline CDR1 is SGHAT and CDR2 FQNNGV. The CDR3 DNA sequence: TGTGCCAGCAGCACTATTTTAGGGGGCACTAATGAAAAACTGTTTTTT. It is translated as CASSTILGGTNEKLFF.

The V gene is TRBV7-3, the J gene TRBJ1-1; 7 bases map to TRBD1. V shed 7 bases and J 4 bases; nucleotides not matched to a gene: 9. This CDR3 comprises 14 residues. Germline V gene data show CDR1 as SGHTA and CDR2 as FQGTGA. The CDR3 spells CASTRTGVGTEAFF. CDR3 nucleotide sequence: TGTGCCAGCACCCGAACAGGGGTTGGCACTGAAGCTTTCTTT.

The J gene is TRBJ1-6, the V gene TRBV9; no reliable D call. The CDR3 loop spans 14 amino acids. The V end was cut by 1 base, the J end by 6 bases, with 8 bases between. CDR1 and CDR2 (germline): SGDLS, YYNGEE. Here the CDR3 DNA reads TGTGCCAGCAGCGTAAACTCTGGTAATTCACCCCTCCACTTT. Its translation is CASSVNSGNSPLHF.

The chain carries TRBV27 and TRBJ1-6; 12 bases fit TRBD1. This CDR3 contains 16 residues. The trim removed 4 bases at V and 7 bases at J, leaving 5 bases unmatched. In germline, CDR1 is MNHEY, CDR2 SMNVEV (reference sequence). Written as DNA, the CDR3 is TGTGCCAGCAGTTCGGGGACAGGGGGCCTCAATTCACCCCTCCACTTT. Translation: CASSSGTGGLNSPLHF.

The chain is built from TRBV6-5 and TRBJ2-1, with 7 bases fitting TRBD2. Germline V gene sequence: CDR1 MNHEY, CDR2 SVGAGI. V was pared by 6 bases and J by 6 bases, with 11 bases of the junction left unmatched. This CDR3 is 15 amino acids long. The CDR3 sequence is CASRRGGSSGNEQFF. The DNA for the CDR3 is TGTGCCAGCAGGCGAGGCGGGAGTTCCGGCAATGAGCAGTTCTTC.

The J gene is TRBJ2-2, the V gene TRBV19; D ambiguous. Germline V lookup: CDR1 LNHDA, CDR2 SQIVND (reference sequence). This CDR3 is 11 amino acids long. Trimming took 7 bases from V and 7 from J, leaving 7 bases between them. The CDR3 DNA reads TGTGCCAGTATGGGCTTCGGGGAGCTGTTTTTT. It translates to CASMGFGELFF.

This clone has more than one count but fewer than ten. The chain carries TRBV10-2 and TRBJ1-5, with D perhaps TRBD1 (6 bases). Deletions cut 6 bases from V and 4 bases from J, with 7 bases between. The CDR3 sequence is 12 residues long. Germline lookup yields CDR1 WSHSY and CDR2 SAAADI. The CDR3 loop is CASRDSNQPQHF. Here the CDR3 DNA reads TGCGCCAGCAGGGACAGTAATCAGCCCCAGCATTTT.

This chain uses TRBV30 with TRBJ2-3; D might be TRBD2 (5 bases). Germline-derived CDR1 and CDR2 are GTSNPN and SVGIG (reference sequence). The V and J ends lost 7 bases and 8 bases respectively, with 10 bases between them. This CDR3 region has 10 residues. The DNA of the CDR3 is TGTGCCTCCGGACTGAGTACGCAGTATTTT. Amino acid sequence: CASGLSTQYF.

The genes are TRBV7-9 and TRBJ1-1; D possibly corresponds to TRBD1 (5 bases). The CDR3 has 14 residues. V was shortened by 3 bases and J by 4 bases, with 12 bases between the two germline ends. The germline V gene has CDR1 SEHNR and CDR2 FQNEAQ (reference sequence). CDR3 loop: CASSFDRSGTEAFF. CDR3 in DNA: TGTGCCAGCAGCTTTGACAGATCGGGCACTGAAGCTTTCTTT.

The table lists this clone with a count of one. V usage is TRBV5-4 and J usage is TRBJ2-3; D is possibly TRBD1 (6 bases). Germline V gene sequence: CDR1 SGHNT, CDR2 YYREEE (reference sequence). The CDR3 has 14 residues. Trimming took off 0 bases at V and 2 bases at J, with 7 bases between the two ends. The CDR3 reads CASSLGTATDTQYF. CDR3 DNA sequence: TGTGCCAGCAGCTTGGGGACAGCCACAGATACGCAGTATTTT.

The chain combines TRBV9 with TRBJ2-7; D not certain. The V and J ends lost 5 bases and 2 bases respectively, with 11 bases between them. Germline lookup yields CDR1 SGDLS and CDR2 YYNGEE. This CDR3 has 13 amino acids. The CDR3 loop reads CASSLTPTYEQYF. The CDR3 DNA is TGTGCCAGCAGTCTAACCCCCACCTACGAGCAGTACTTC.

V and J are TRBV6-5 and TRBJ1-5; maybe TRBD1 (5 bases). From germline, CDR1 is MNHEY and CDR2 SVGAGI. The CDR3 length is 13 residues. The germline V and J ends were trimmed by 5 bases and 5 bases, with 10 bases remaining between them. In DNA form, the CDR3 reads TGTGCCAGCAGTCCTGGGGGGTATCAGCCCCAGCATTTT. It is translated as CASSPGGYQPQHF.

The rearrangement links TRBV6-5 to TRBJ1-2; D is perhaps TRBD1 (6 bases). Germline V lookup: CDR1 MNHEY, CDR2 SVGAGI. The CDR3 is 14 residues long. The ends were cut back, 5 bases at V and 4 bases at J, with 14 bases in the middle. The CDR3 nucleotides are TGTGCCAGCAGTCAAAACAGGGTCCTCTATGGCTACACCTTC. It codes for CASSQNRVLYGYTF.

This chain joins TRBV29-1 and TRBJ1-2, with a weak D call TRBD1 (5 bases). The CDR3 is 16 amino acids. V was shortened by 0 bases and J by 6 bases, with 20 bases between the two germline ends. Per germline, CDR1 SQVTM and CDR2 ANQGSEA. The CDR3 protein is CSVEEALWEAGNGYTF. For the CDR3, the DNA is TGCAGCGTTGAAGAAGCCCTGTGGGAGGCAGGGAATGGCTACACCTTC.

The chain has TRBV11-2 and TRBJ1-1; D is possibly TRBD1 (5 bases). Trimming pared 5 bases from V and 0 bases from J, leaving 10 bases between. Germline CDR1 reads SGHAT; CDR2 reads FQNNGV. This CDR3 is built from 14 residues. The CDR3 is CASSRTGVNTEAFF. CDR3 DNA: TGTGCCAGCAGCCGAACAGGCGTGAACACTGAAGCTTTCTTT.

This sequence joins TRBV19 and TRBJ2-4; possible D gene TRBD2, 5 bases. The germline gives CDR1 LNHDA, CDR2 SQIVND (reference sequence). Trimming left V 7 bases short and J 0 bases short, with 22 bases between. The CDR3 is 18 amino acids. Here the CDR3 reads CASMEKMRAWGAKNIQYF. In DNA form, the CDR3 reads TGTGCCAGTATGGAAAAGATGAGGGCGTGGGGAGCCAAAAACATTCAGTACTTC.

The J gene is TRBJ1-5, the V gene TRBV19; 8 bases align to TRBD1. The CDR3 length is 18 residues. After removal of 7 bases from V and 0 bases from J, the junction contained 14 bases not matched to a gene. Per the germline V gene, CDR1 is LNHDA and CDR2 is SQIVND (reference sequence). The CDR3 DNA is TGTGCCAGTAAGGGTGGACAGGGCCGCTCCCATAGCAATCAGCCCCAGCATTTT. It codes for CASKGGQGRSHSNQPQHF.

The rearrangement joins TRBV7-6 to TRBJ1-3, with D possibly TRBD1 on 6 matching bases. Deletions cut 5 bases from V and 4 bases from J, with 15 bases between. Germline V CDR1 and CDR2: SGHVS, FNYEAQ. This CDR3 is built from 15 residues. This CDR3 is CASSRSGGPGNTIYF. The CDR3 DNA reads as TGTGCCAGCAGCCGGTCGGGGGGGCCAGGAAACACCATATATTTT.

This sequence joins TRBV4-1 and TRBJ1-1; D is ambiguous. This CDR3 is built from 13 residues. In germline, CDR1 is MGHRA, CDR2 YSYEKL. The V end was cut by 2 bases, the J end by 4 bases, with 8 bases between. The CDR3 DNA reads TGCGCCAGCAGCCAACGGGTTGGCACTGAAGCTTTCTTT. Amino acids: CASSQRVGTEAFF.